The clone carrying this TCR beta chain was counted many times. TCRbeta library construction was performed incorporating unique molecular identifiers. MiXCR was run by TCRdb on the PCR reads, yielding one entry per CDR3 protein. The sample consists of 200,000 to 250,000 distinct CDR3 sequences, under 9.5% of them appearing once. This entry is derived from a study of T-cell reconstitution after alpha-beta-depleted transplantation in children. CDR1 is SGHRS, CDR2 YFSETQ, per germline. Trimming cost V 2 bases and J 1 base, with 9 bases left between them. CDR3 size: 14 residues. This chain connects TRBV5-1 to TRBJ2-5, with D possibly matching TRBD2 (7 bases). The clonotype originates from a human donor who donated a stem cell graft to a child with acute lymphoblastic leukemia. The sample was PBMCs from the stem cell graft donor, taken from the stem cell graft. DNA for the CDR3: TGCGCCAGCAGCTTAGGGGGGGCCCAAGAGACCCAGTACTTC. It yields the protein CASSLGGAQETQYF.